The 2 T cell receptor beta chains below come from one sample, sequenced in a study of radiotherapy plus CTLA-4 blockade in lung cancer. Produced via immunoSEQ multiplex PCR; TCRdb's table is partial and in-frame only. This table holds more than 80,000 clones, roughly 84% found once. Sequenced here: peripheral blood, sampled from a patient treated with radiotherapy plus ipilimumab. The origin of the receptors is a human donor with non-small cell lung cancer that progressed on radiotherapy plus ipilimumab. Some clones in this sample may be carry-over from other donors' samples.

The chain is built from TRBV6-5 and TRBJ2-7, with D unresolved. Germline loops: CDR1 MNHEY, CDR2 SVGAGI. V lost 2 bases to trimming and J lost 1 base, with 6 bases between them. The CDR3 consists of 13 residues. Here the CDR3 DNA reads TGTGCCAGCAGTTACATCAAATCCTACGAGCAGTACTTC. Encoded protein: CASSYIKSYEQYF.

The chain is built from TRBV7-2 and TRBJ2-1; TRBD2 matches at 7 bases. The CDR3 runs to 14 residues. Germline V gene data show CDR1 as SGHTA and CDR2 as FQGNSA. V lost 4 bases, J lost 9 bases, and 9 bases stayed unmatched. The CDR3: CASSSPRSGAEQFF. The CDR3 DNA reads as TGTGCCAGCAGCTCCCCGAGGAGCGGGGCTGAGCAGTTCTTC.